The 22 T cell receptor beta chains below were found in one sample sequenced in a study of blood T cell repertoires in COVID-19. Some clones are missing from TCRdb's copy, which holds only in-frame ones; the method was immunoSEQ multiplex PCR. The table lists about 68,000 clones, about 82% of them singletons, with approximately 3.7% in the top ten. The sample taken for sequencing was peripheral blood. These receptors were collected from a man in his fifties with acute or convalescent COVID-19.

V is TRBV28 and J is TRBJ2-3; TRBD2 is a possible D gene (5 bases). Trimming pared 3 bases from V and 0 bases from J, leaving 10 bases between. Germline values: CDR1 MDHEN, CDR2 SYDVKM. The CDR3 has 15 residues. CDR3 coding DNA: TGTGCCAGCAGTTTGAGCGGAACTAGCACAGATACGCAGTATTTT. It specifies CASSLSGTSTDTQYF.

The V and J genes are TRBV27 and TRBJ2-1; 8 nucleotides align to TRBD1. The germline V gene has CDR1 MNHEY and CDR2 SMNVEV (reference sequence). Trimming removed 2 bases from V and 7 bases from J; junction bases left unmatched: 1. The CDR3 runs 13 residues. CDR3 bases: TGTGCCAGCAGTTTAAACAGGGGGAATGAGCAGTTCTTC. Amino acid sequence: CASSLNRGNEQFF.

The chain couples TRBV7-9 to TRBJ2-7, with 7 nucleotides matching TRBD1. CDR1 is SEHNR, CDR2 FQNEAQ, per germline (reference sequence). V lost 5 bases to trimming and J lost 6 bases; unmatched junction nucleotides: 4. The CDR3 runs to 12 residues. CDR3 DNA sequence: TGTGCCAGCAGCACACACAGGGGCGAGCAGTACTTC. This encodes CASSTHRGEQYF.

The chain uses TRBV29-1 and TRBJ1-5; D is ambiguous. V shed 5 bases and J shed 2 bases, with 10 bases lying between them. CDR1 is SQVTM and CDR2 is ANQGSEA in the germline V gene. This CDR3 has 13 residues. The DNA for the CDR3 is TGCAGCGTTCGAGGGAACGGCAATCAGCCCCAGCATTTT. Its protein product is CSVRGNGNQPQHF.

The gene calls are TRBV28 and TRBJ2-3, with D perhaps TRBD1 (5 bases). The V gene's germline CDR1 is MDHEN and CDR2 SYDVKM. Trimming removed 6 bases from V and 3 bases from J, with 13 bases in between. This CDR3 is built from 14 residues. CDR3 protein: CASRTTGGTDTQYF. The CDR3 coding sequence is TGTGCCAGCAGGACAACAGGTGGAACAGATACGCAGTATTTT.

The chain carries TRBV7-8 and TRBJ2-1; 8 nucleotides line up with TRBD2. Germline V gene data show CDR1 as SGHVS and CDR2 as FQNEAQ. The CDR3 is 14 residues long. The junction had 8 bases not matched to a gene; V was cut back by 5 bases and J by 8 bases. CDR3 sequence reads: CASSPPGLGYEQFF. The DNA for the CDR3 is TGTGCCAGCAGCCCGCCGGGACTAGGTTATGAGCAGTTCTTC.

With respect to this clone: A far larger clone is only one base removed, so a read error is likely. In DNA, the CDR3 is TGTGCCAGTAGAAGGGGGATCACTGAAGCTTTCTTT. Translated, it gives CASRRGITEAFF. The chain couples TRBV12-3 or TRBV12-4 to TRBJ1-1; D perhaps matches TRBD1 (6 bases). Trimming removed 9 bases from V and 4 bases from J, with 12 bases in between. This CDR3 region has 12 residues.

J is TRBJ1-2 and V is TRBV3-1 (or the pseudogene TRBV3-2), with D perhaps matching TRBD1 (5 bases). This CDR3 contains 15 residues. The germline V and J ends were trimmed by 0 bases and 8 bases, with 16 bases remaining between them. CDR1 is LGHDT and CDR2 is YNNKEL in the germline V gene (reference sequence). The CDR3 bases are TGTGCCAGCAGCCAAGATGTGCAGGGAATAGTAGGCTACACCTTC. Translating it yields CASSQDVQGIVGYTF.

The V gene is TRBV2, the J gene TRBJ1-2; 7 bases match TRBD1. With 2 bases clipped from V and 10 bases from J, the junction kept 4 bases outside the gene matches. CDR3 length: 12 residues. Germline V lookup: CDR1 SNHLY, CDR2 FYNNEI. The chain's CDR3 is CASSESDRAYTF. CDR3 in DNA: TGTGCCAGCAGTGAATCCGACAGGGCCTACACCTTC.

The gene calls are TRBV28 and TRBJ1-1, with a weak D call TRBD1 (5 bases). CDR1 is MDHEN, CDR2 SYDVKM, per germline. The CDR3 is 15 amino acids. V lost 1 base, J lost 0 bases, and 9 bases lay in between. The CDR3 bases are TGTGCCAGCAGTTTATTAGACAGTGTGAACACTGAAGCTTTCTTT. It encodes CASSLLDSVNTEAFF.

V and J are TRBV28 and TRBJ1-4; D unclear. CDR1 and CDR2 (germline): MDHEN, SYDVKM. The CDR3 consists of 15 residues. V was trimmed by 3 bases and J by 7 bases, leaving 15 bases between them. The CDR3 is CASSLDEGASEKLFF. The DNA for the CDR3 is TGTGCCAGCAGTTTGGATGAGGGTGCCAGTGAAAAACTGTTTTTT. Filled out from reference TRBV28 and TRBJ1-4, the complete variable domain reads DVKVTQSSRYLVKRTGEKVFLECVQDMDHENMFWYRQDPGLGLRLIYFSYDVKMKEKGDIPEGYSVSREKKERFSLILESASTNQTSMYLCASSLDEGASEKLFFGSGTQLSVL.

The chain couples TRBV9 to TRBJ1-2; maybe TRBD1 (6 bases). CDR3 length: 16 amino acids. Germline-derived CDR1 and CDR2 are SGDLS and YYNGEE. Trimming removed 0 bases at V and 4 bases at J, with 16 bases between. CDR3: CASSVAQDRLLYGYTF. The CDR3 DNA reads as TGTGCCAGCAGCGTAGCCCAGGACAGACTCCTCTATGGCTACACCTTC.

As DNA, the CDR3 is TGTGCCAGCAGTTCCGGGACAGGGGTCGGGGAAAAACTGTTTTTT. Translated: CASSSGTGVGEKLFF. The V call is TRBV28, the J call TRBJ1-4; 10 bases map to TRBD1. Per germline, CDR1 MDHEN and CDR2 SYDVKM. The CDR3 contains 15 residues. The ends lost 4 bases at V and 8 bases at J; junction bases unmatched: 7.

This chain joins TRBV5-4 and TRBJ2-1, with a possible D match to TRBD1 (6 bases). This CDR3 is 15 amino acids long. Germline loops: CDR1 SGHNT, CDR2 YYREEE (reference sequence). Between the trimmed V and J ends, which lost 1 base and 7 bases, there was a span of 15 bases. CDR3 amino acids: CASSLMQGQSNEQFF. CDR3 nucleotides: TGTGCCAGCAGCTTGATGCAGGGGCAGAGTAATGAGCAGTTCTTC.

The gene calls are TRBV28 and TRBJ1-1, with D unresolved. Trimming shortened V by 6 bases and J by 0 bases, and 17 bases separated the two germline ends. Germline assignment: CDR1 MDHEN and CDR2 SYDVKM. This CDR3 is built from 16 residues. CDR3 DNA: TGTGCCAGCAGCCCCCCCCGGGATCCCATGAACACTGAAGCTTTCTTT. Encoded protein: CASSPPRDPMNTEAFF.

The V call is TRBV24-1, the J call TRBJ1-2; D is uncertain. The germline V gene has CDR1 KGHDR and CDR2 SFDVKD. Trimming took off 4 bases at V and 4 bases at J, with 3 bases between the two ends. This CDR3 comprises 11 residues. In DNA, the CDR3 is TGTGCCACCAGTGACCTCTATGGCTACACCTTC. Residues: CATSDLYGYTF.

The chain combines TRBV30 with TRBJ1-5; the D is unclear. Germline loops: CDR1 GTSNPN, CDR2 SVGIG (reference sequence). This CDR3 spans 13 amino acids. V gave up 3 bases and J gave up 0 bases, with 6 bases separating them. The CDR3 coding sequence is TGTGCCTGGAGCATGTCTAGCAATCAGCCCCAGCATTTT. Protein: CAWSMSSNQPQHF.

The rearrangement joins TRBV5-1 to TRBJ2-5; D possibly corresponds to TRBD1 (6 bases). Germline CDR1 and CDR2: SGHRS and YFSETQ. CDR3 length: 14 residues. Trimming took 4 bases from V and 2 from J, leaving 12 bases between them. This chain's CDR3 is CASSPGQPQETQYF. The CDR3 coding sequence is TGCGCCAGCAGCCCCGGACAGCCGCAAGAGACCCAGTACTTC.

The CDR3: CASSQGLAGYNEQFF. In DNA, the CDR3 is TGTGCCAGCAGCCAAGGGCTAGCGGGCTACAATGAGCAGTTCTTC. This rearrangement joins TRBV3-1 (or the pseudogene TRBV3-2) to TRBJ2-1; TRBD2 agrees at 8 bases. The J segment lost 3 bases and the V segment lost 1 base, leaving 2 bases of the junction unmatched. This CDR3 comprises 15 residues. The V gene's germline CDR1 is LGHDT and CDR2 YNNKEL (reference sequence).

The CDR3 loop is CASRPLAGASYNEQFF. The CDR3 nucleotides read TGTGCCAGCAGGCCCCTCGCGGGGGCATCCTACAATGAGCAGTTCTTC. This rearrangement joins TRBV7-6 to TRBJ2-1, with a weak D call TRBD2 (7 bases). The CDR3 has 16 residues. The germline V gene encodes CDR1 SGHVS and CDR2 FNYEAQ. V shed 6 bases and J shed 1 base, with 16 bases lying between them.

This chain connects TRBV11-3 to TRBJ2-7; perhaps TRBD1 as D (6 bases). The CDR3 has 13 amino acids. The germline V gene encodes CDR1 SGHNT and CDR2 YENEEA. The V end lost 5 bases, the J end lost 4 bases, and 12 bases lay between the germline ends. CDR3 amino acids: CASSVRTAYEQYF. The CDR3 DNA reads TGTGCCAGCAGCGTACGGACAGCTTACGAGCAGTACTTC.

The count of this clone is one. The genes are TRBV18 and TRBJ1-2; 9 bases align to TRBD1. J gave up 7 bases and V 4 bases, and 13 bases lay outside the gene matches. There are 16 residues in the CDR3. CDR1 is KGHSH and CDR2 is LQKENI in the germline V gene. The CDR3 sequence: CASSLSTGGALRGYTF. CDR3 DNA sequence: TGTGCCAGCTCACTAAGTACAGGGGGCGCGCTTCGTGGCTACACCTTC.